A single sample gave rise to the 20 T cell receptor beta chains below, sequenced in a study of T cells in Graves' hyperthyroidism and ophthalmopathy. TCR beta CDR3 regions were amplified from RNA. A first-round RT-PCR of the TCR CDR3 used the HTBI primer set. Using its own MiXCR run on the multiplex PCR reads, TCRdb lists one record per CDR3 protein. The profile shows 550,000 to 700,000 distinct CDR3 sequences, 46% of them singletons. Sequencing was performed on peripheral blood or thyroid tissue (not recorded which). The receptors come from an adult woman with Graves' disease, either hyperthyroidism or ophthalmopathy (not recorded which).

This chain links TRBV11-3 with TRBJ2-5; 9 bases map to TRBD2. The DNA end is more similar to TRBJ2-7, so the J call may be wrong. Germline CDR1 is SGHNT and CDR2 is YENEEA. CDR3 length equals 16 residues. The CDR3 region has the DNA TGTGCCAGCAGCCGAGTATCCGGGACTAGCATCTACGAGCAGTACTTC. The encoded protein is CASSRVSGTSIYEQYF.

Ten or more counts support this clonotype. At one boundary the junction diverges from the germline segment, which might be a read error. The gene calls are TRBV29-1 and TRBJ1-2; D remains unclear. The CDR3 has 8 amino acids. The germline gives CDR1 SQVTM, CDR2 ANQGSEA. Here the CDR3 DNA reads TGCAGCGTTGGGGGTTGGGCCTTC. Amino acid sequence: CSVGGWAF.

J is TRBJ2-6 and V is TRBV2, with TRBD2 identical over 7 bases. The CDR3 length is 21 residues. From germline, CDR1 is SNHLY and CDR2 FYNNEI. V trimming: 7 bases; J trimming: 3 bases; junction bases outside the gene matches: 24. CDR3: CASTPRTGLAAGDGGANVLTF. Written as DNA, the CDR3 is TGTGCCAGCACTCCCCGGACGGGATTAGCGGCGGGAGATGGTGGGGCCAACGTCCTGACTTTC.

A note on this clonotype: A much bigger clone sits one base away, suggesting this may be a read error. The V gene is TRBV7-9, the J gene TRBJ1-2, with D possibly TRBD1 on 6 matching bases. Germline V gene sequence: CDR1 SEHNR, CDR2 FQNEAQ (reference sequence). The CDR3 is 13 amino acids. The germline V and J ends were trimmed by 11 bases and 4 bases, with 17 bases remaining between them. The CDR3 sequence is CACLPGVGYGYTF. DNA of the CDR3: TGTGCCTGCCTTCCAGGGGTTGGCTATGGCTACACCTTC.

This chain uses TRBV29-1 with TRBJ1-6, with TRBD1 identical over 9 bases. The V gene end was trimmed by 7 bases and the J gene end by 7 bases; junction bases not matched to a gene: 11. The CDR3 spans 15 residues. The germline V gene encodes CDR1 SQVTM and CDR2 ANQGSEA. The CDR3 sequence: CSATVGDRVNSPLHF. The CDR3 DNA reads as TGCAGCGCCACGGTGGGGGACAGGGTGAATTCACCCCTCCACTTT.

Ten or more counts support this clonotype. CDR3 in DNA: TGTGCCAGCAGCTCGTCTAGCGGGCTGAGCTCCTACGAGCAGTACTTC. Amino acid sequence: CASSSSSGLSSYEQYF. The chain recombines TRBV7-9 with TRBJ2-7; 8 bases map to TRBD2. Germline CDR1 and CDR2: SEHNR and FQNEAQ (reference sequence). V shed 4 bases, J shed 0 bases, and the junction held 8 bases outside the gene matches. The length of the CDR3 is 16 residues.

The chain is built from TRBV19 and TRBJ1-3, with D possibly being TRBD1 (5 bases). The germline gives CDR1 LNHDA, CDR2 SQIVND (reference sequence). V gave up 3 bases and J gave up 3 bases, with 12 bases separating them. The CDR3 sequence is 15 residues long. CDR3 region: CASSIAGTYGNTIYF. Written as DNA, the CDR3 is TGTGCCAGTAGTATCGCCGGGACGTATGGAAACACCATATATTTT.

This chain joins TRBV7-2 and TRBJ2-5; D gene ambiguous. Germline V gives CDR1 SGHTA, CDR2 FQGNSA. Deletions cut 1 base from V and 5 bases from J, with 11 bases between. The CDR3 length is 14 residues. DNA for the CDR3: TGTGCCAGCAGCTTAGTTGAATTGGACGAGACCCAGTACTTC. This codes for CASSLVELDETQYF.

This chain joins TRBV10-3 and TRBJ2-6; D remains unclear. V was trimmed by 11 bases and J by 0 bases, leaving 11 bases between them. Germline CDR1 and CDR2: ENHRY and SYGVKD. The CDR3 consists of 14 residues. This chain's CDR3 is CAVIKSSGANVLTF. The DNA of the CDR3 is TGTGCCGTAATTAAGAGCTCTGGGGCCAACGTCCTGACTTTC.

The genes are TRBV29-1 and TRBJ2-7; unclear D gene. Per germline, CDR1 SQVTM and CDR2 ANQGSEA. Deletions cut 6 bases from V and 2 bases from J, with 26 bases between. This CDR3 contains 17 residues. The DNA of the CDR3 is TGCAGCGTACCATTGGTAACGCAAAATGGGGTCCCCTACGAGCAGTACTTC. Its translation is CSVPLVTQNGVPYEQYF.

V and J are TRBV20-1 and TRBJ2-5, with 14 bases that match TRBD2. Germline V gene data show CDR1 as DFQATT and CDR2 as SNEGSKA (reference sequence). CDR3 length: 19 amino acids. J was trimmed by 5 bases and V by 0 bases; bases with no gene match: 14. The CDR3 DNA reads TGCAGTGCTAGAGATGGCATCTGGACTAGCGGGAGGTTTGGGGAGACCCAGTACTTC. Residues: CSARDGIWTSGRFGETQYF.

V usage is TRBV7-9 and J usage is TRBJ2-2; 10 bases are shared with TRBD2. CDR3 length: 16 residues. V dropped 5 bases and J dropped 7; count of bases not matched to a gene: 10. The germline V gene encodes CDR1 SEHNR and CDR2 FQNEAQ (reference sequence). This CDR3 reads CASSQDSGRRGGELFF. As DNA, the CDR3 is TGTGCCAGCAGCCAAGATAGCGGGAGGCGCGGCGGGGAGCTGTTTTTT.

The chain carries TRBV10-3 and TRBJ1-6; no definite D call. Trimming pared 5 bases from V and 0 bases from J, leaving 8 bases between. CDR1 is ENHRY and CDR2 is SYGVKD in the germline V gene. This CDR3 is 15 amino acids long. In DNA form, the CDR3 reads TGTGCCATCAGTAGTGGGAGCTCCTATAATTCACCCCTCCACTTT. This translates into CAISSGSSYNSPLHF.

The V and J genes are TRBV20-1 and TRBJ2-5; weak D call: TRBD1 (7 bases). V was trimmed by 3 bases and J by 8 bases, leaving 28 bases between them. CDR3 size: 17 residues. The germline CDR1 and CDR2 sequences are DFQATT and SNEGSKA (reference sequence). The chain's CDR3 is CSASPSAWRDSPGTQYF. The CDR3 nucleotides are TGCAGTGCTAGTCCGTCAGCGTGGCGGGACAGTCCAGGAACCCAGTACTTC.

The CDR3 DNA reads TGTGCCAGCAGCCCTGACCCGGACAGGGGCTATGGCTACACCTTC. It codes for CASSPDPDRGYGYTF. The V and J genes are TRBV7-2 and TRBJ1-2, with TRBD1 matching 9 bases. The CDR3 totals 15 residues. V shed 5 bases, J shed 4 bases, and the junction held 8 bases outside the gene matches. Germline CDR1 SGHTA, CDR2 FQGNSA.

This clonotype was counted only a few times. The chain has TRBV20-1 and TRBJ2-5; TRBD2 matches at 9 bases. The J call may not be correct, given that the DNA end is closer to TRBJ2-4. The CDR3 sequence is 16 residues long. The germline V gene encodes CDR1 DFQATT and CDR2 SNEGSKA (reference sequence). The CDR3 coding sequence is TGCAGCCTTCTACGCGGGAGGGGGCCAGCCAAAAACATTCAGTACTTC. This translates into CSLLRGRGPAKNIQYF.

The genes are TRBV10-3 and TRBJ2-5; D is tentatively TRBD1 or TRBD2 (5 bases each). The CDR3 length is 14 residues. The V end lost 9 bases, the J end lost 2 bases, and 16 bases lay between the germline ends. Germline V gene sequence: CDR1 ENHRY, CDR2 SYGVKD. CDR3 nucleotide sequence: TGTGCCATGTCCCGGGACGATAGACAAGAGACCCAGTACTTC. Amino acid sequence: CAMSRDDRQETQYF.

This clonotype occurred many times. The chain recombines TRBV4-1 with TRBJ1-2; D gene ambiguous. Per the germline V gene, CDR1 is MGHRA and CDR2 is YSYEKL. V lost 2 bases and J lost 8, with 30 bases in between. The CDR3 runs to 19 residues. The CDR3 sequence is CASSQPLHIDRRISGGYTF. The CDR3 DNA reads as TGCGCCAGCAGCCAACCTCTGCATATAGACCGAAGGATTTCTGGGGGCTACACCTTC.

This sequence joins TRBV5-5 and TRBJ2-7, with a tentative D call TRBD2 (6 bases). Germline V gene sequence: CDR1 SGHKS, CDR2 YYEKEE (reference sequence). The CDR3 covers 13 residues. Trimming took off 4 bases at V and 6 bases at J, with 14 bases between the two ends. This CDR3 reads CASSLGGSAEQYF. CDR3 DNA: TGTGCCAGCAGCCTCGGGGGTTCTGCCGAGCAGTACTTC.

The chain employs TRBV20-1 and TRBJ1-2, with TRBD1 as a possible D gene (5 bases). The length of the CDR3 is 15 residues. Per germline, CDR1 DFQATT and CDR2 SNEGSKA (reference sequence). V shed 2 bases and J shed 4 bases, with 17 bases lying between them. CDR3 DNA sequence: TGCAGTGCTAGATCTGGGGAGGCGGGGGGCTATGGCTACACCTTC. It is translated as CSARSGEAGGYGYTF.